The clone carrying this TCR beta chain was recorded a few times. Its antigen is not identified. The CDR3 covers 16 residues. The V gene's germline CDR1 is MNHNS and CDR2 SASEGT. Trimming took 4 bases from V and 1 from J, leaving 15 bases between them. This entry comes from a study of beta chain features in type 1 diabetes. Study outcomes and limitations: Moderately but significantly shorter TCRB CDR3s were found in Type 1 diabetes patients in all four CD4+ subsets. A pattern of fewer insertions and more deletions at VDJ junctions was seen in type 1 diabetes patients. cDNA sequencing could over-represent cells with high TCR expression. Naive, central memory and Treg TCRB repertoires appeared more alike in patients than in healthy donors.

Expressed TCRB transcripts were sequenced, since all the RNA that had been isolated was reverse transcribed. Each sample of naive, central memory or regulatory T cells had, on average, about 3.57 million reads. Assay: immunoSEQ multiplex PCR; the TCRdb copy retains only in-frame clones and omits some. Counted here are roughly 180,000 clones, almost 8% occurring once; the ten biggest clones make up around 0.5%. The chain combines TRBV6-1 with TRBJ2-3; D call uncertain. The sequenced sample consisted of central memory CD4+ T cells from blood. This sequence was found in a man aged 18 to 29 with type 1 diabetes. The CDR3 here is CASSVFGSGRTDTQYF. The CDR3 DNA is TGTGCCAGCAGTGTCTTCGGGTCTGGCCGCACAGATACGCAGTATTTT.